This entry describes one TCR beta chain. This sample is part of a study of blood T cell repertoires in COVID-19. Study at large: COVID-19 samples collected from the United States, Italy and Spain covered acute and convalescent phases. The cDNA or gDNA used as material had been derived from T cells, B-cell-depleted T cells, or PBMCs.

In the original analysis: Reference gene primer amplification in the assay estimated nucleated cell counts. Clones were read by immunoSEQ multiplex PCR, and TCRdb kept only the in-frame ones, dropping some. V and J calls and clone size come straight from that table; D and trimming were deduced from the DNA. The repertoire has almost 250,000 clones, about 89% of them found once; the top ten carry around 1.5%. The sample comprised peripheral blood. The receptor's source is an older woman who had recovered from COVID-19.

CDR3 DNA sequence: TGTGCCAGCAGTTCCGGACTTTATAGCAATCAGCCCCAGCATTTT. It specifies CASSSGLYSNQPQHF. The chain combines TRBV6-5 with TRBJ1-5; unclear D gene. Trimming pared 4 bases from V and 0 bases from J, leaving 10 bases between. The germline gives CDR1 MNHEY, CDR2 SVGAGI. The CDR3 spans 15 residues.